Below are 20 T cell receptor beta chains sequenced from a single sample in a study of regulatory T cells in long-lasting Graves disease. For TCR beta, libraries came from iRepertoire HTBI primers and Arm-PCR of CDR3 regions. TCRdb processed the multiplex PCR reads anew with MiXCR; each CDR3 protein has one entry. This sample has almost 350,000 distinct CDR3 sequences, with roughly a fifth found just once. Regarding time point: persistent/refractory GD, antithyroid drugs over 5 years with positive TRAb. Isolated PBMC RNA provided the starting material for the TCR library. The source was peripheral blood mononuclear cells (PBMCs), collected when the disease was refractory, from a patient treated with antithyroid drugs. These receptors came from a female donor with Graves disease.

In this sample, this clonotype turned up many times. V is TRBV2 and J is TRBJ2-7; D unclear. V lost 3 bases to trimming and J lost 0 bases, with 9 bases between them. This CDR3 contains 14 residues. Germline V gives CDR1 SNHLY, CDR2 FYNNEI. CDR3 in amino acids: CASSESRSSYEQYF. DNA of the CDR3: TGTGCCAGCAGTGAGTCCAGGAGCTCCTACGAGCAGTACTTC.

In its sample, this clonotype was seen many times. CDR3 sequence reads: CASSLRGRTPYEQYF. CDR3 sequence (DNA): TGTGCCAGCAGTTTAAGGGGACGGACCCCCTACGAGCAGTACTTC. The J gene is TRBJ2-7, the V gene TRBV27, with D perhaps assigned TRBD1 or TRBD2 (5 bases each). Germline CDR1 reads MNHEY; CDR2 reads SMNVEV (reference sequence). The CDR3 sequence is 15 residues long. Trimming took 2 bases from V and 2 from J, leaving 13 bases between them.

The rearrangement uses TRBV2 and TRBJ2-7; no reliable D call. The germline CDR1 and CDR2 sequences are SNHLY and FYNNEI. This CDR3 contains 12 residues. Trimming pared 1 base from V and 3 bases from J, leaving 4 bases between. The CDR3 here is CASSEGNYEQYF. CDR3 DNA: TGTGCCAGCAGTGAAGGTAACTACGAGCAGTACTTC.

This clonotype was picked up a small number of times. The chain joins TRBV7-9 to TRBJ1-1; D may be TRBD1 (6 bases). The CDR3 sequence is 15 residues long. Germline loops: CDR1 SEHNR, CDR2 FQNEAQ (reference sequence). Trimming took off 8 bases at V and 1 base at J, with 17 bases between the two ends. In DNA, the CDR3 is TGTGCCAGCCGAGGGGGAGGGTTCCGGAACACTGAAGCTTTCTTT. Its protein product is CASRGGGFRNTEAFF.

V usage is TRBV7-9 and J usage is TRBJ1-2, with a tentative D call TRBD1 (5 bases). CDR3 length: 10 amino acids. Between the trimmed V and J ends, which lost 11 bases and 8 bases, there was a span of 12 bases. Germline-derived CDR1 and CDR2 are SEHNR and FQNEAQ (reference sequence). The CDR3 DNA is TGTGCCTCCTATAGGGACGGCTACACCTTC. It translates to CASYRDGYTF.

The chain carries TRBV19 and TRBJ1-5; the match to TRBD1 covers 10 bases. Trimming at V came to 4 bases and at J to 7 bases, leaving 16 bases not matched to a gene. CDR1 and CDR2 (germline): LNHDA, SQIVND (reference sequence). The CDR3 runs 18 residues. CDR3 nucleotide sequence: TGTGCCAGTAGTAGACGTCCGGGACAGGGGCCCGGAGGGCAGCCCCAGCATTTT. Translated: CASSRRPGQGPGGQPQHF.

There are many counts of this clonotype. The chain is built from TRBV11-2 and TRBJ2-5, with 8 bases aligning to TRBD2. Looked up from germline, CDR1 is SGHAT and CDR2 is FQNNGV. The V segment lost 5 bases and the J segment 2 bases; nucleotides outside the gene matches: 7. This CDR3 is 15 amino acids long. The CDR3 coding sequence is TGTGCCAGCAGCCTTACCCCTAGCGGGCAAGAGACCCAGTACTTC. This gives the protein CASSLTPSGQETQYF.

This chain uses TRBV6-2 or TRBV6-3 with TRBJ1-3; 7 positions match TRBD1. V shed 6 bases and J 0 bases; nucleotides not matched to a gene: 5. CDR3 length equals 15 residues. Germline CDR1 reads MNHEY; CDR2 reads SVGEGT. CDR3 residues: CASSHRDSSGNTIYF. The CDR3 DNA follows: TGTGCCAGCAGCCACCGGGACAGCTCTGGAAACACCATATATTTT.

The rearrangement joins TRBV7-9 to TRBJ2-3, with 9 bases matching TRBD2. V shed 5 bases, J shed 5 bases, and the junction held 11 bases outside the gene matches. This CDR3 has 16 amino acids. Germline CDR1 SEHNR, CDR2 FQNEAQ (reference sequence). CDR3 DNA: TGTGCCAGCAGCATCCATTTAGCGGGAGAGCAAGATACGCAGTATTTT. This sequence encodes CASSIHLAGEQDTQYF.

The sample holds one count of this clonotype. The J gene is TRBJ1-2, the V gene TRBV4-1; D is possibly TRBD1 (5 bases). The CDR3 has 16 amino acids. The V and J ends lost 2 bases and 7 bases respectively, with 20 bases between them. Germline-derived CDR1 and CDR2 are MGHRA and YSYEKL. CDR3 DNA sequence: TGCGCCAGCAGCCAACCAGCCCGGGGGAGAGCGGCTGGCTACACCTTC. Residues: CASSQPARGRAAGYTF.

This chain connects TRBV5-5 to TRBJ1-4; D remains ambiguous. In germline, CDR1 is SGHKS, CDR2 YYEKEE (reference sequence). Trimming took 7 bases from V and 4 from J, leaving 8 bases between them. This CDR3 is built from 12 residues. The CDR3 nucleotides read TGTGCCAGCTTCGGCGGTAATGAAAAACTGTTTTTT. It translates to CASFGGNEKLFF.

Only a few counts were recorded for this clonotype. CDR3: CAWSVRSGGEAFF. Written as DNA, the CDR3 is TGTGCCTGGAGTGTACGATCTGGTGGTGAAGCTTTCTTT. This sequence joins TRBV30 and TRBJ1-1; no definite D call. V was trimmed by 0 bases and J by 7 bases, leaving 12 bases between them. Germline V gene sequence: CDR1 GTSNPN, CDR2 SVGIG (reference sequence). The CDR3 is 13 amino acids.

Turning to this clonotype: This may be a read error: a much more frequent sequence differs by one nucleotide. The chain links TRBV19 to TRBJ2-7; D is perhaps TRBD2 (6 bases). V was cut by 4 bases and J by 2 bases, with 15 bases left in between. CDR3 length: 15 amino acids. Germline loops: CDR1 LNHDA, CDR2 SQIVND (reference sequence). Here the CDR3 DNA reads TGTGCCAGTAGTACGGGACGGGGGATCCCCTACGAGCAGTACTTC. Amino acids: CASSTGRGIPYEQYF.

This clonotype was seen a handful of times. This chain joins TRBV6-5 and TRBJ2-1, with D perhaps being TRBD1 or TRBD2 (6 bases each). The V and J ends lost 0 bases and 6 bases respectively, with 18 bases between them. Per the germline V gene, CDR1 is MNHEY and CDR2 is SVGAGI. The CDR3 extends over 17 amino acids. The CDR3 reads CASSYSKVGGKLNEQFF. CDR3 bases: TGTGCCAGCAGTTACTCGAAGGTAGGGGGGAAACTCAATGAGCAGTTCTTC.

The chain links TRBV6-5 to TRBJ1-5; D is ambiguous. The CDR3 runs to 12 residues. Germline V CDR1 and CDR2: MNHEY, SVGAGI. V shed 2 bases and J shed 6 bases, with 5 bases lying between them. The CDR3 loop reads CASSYSLQPQHF. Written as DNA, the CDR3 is TGTGCCAGCAGTTACAGTCTTCAGCCCCAGCATTTT.

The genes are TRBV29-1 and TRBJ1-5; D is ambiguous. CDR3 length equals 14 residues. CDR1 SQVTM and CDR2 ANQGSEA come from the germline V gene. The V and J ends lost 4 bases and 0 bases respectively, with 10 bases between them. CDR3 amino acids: CSVVMEGSNQPQHF. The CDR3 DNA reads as TGCAGCGTTGTCATGGAGGGTAGCAATCAGCCCCAGCATTTT.

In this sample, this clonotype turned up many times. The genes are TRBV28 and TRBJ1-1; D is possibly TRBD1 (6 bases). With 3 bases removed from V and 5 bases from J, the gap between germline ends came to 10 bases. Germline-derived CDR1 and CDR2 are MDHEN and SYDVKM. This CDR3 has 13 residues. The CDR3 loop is CASSLSGVTEAFF. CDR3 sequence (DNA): TGTGCCAGCAGTTTGTCAGGGGTGACTGAAGCTTTCTTT.

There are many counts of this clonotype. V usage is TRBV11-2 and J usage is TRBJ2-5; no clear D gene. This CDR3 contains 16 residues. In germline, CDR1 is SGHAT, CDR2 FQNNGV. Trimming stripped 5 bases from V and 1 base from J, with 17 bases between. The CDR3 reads CASSPRIRSLQETQYF. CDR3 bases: TGTGCCAGCAGCCCTCGGATCCGGTCGCTCCAAGAGACCCAGTACTTC.

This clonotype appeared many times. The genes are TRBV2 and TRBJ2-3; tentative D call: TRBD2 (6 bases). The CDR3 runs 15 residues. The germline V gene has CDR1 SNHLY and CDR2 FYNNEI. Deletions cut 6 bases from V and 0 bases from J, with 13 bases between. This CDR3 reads CASRRGTTSTDTQYF. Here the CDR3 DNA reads TGTGCCAGCAGACGGGGGACCACGAGCACAGATACGCAGTATTTT.

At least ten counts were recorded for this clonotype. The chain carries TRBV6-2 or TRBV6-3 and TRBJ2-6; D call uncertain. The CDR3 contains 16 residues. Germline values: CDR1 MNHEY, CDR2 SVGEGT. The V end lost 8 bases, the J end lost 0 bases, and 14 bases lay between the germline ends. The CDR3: CASSPLGASGANVLTF. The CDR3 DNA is TGTGCCAGCTCCCCCCTCGGTGCCTCTGGGGCCAACGTCCTGACTTTC.